Listed below are T cell receptor beta chains from one sample, sequenced in a study of blood T cell repertoires in COVID-19. Data came from immunoSEQ multiplex PCR; TCRdb stores just in-frame clones and leaves some out. Of about 64,000 clones listed, around nine tenths were seen once; the top ten hold about 9.5%. The material sequenced was PBMCs or T cells enriched from blood (not recorded which). These receptors all come from a woman aged 40 to 50 who had recovered from COVID-19. Both conserved end residues are part of each CDR3. A D gene is named only where the DNA matches it firmly. The size entry is marked missing in some rows and otherwise reads once, few, many or a size class.

size,length,D,V,J,CDR3,DNA
-,14,-,TRBV6-5,TRBJ1-1,CASKEGGVDTEAFF,TGTGCCAGCAAGGAAGGGGGTGTTGACACTGAAGCTTTCTTT
-,17,TRBD2,TRBV6-1,TRBJ2-7,CASSEHASGGAPYEQYF,TGTGCCAGCAGTGAACACGCTAGCGGGGGGGCCCCCTACGAGCAGTACTTC
-,15,TRBD2,TRBV4-1,TRBJ2-1,CASSRGLAGGGEQFF,TGCGCCAGCAGCCGAGGACTAGCGGGGGGAGGTGAGCAGTTCTTC
-,13,-,TRBV14,TRBJ2-7,CASSQDLSGTPYF,TGTGCCAGCAGCCAAGATCTTTCCGGGACACCCTACTTC
once,16,TRBD1,TRBV7-3,TRBJ1-1,CASSLTPSGTATEAFF,TGTGCCAGCAGCTTAACGCCTTCCGGGACAGCCACTGAAGCTTTCTTT
-,13,-,TRBV19,TRBJ2-7,CASTESGGYEQYF,TGTGCCAGTACTGAGTCAGGAGGGTACGAGCAGTACTTC
-,14,TRBD1,TRBV5-8,TRBJ1-2,CASSTGQGYYGYTF,TGTGCCAGCAGCACAGGACAGGGGTACTATGGCTACACCTTC
-,18,-,TRBV7-9,TRBJ1-2,CASSFIGSGEGNAYGYTF,TGTGCCAGCAGCTTTATTGGTAGTGGAGAGGGAAACGCTTATGGCTACACCTTC
-,14,-,TRBV5-1,TRBJ1-1,CASSPSLPGTEAFF,TGCGCCAGCAGCCCCAGCCTCCCAGGCACTGAAGCTTTCTTT
-,15,-,TRBV30,TRBJ2-1,CAWNAPWGVCGEQFF,TGTGCCTGGAATGCCCCTTGGGGGGTGTGCGGTGAGCAGTTCTTC
once,18,TRBD1,TRBV7-6,TRBJ1-2,CASSLYPGTGAINYGYTF,TGTGCCAGCAGCTTATATCCCGGGACAGGGGCCATAAACTATGGCTACACCTTC
-,14,-,TRBV7-6,TRBJ1-4,CASSLGQGSEKLFF,TGTGCCAGCAGCTTAGGCCAGGGGTCAGAAAAACTGTTTTTT
-,13,-,TRBV5-1,TRBJ1-1,CASNPGKNTEAFF,TGCGCCAGCAACCCGGGGAAGAACACTGAAGCTTTCTTT
-,17,TRBD2,TRBV24-1,TRBJ2-5,CATSDPPSGGLQETQYF,TGTGCCACCAGTGATCCCCCCAGCGGGGGCCTACAAGAGACCCAGTACTTC
-,18,TRBD1,TRBV5-4,TRBJ2-1,CASRAGTGNSNSYNEQFF,TGTGCCAGCAGGGCCGGGACAGGGAATTCAAACTCCTACAATGAGCAGTTCTTC
once,15,TRBD1,TRBV5-1,TRBJ1-1,CASSARDSSNTEAFF,TGCGCCAGCAGCGCACGGGACAGTTCGAACACTGAAGCTTTCTTT